The TCR beta chain described here comes from a study of technical replicates of blood from a few donors. In regard to this clone: An end of the junction differs from the germline gene, which may be a read error.

The table came from immunoSEQ multiplex PCR; TCRdb's copy has only in-frame clones and leaves some out. Altogether about 80,000 clones are present, approximately 97% being singletons, with the ten largest covering more than 0.15%. Germline V gene sequence: CDR1 KGHSH, CDR2 LQKENI. CDR3 length: 15 residues. The source material was T cells isolated from PBMCs. The chain combines TRBV18 with TRBJ1-5; 9 bases line up with TRBD1. The origin of this receptor is a human donor in good health. CDR3 sequence: CASSPPDRGNQPQHF. CDR3 DNA: TGTGCCAGCTCCCCACCCGACAGGGGGAATCAGCCCCAGCATTTT.